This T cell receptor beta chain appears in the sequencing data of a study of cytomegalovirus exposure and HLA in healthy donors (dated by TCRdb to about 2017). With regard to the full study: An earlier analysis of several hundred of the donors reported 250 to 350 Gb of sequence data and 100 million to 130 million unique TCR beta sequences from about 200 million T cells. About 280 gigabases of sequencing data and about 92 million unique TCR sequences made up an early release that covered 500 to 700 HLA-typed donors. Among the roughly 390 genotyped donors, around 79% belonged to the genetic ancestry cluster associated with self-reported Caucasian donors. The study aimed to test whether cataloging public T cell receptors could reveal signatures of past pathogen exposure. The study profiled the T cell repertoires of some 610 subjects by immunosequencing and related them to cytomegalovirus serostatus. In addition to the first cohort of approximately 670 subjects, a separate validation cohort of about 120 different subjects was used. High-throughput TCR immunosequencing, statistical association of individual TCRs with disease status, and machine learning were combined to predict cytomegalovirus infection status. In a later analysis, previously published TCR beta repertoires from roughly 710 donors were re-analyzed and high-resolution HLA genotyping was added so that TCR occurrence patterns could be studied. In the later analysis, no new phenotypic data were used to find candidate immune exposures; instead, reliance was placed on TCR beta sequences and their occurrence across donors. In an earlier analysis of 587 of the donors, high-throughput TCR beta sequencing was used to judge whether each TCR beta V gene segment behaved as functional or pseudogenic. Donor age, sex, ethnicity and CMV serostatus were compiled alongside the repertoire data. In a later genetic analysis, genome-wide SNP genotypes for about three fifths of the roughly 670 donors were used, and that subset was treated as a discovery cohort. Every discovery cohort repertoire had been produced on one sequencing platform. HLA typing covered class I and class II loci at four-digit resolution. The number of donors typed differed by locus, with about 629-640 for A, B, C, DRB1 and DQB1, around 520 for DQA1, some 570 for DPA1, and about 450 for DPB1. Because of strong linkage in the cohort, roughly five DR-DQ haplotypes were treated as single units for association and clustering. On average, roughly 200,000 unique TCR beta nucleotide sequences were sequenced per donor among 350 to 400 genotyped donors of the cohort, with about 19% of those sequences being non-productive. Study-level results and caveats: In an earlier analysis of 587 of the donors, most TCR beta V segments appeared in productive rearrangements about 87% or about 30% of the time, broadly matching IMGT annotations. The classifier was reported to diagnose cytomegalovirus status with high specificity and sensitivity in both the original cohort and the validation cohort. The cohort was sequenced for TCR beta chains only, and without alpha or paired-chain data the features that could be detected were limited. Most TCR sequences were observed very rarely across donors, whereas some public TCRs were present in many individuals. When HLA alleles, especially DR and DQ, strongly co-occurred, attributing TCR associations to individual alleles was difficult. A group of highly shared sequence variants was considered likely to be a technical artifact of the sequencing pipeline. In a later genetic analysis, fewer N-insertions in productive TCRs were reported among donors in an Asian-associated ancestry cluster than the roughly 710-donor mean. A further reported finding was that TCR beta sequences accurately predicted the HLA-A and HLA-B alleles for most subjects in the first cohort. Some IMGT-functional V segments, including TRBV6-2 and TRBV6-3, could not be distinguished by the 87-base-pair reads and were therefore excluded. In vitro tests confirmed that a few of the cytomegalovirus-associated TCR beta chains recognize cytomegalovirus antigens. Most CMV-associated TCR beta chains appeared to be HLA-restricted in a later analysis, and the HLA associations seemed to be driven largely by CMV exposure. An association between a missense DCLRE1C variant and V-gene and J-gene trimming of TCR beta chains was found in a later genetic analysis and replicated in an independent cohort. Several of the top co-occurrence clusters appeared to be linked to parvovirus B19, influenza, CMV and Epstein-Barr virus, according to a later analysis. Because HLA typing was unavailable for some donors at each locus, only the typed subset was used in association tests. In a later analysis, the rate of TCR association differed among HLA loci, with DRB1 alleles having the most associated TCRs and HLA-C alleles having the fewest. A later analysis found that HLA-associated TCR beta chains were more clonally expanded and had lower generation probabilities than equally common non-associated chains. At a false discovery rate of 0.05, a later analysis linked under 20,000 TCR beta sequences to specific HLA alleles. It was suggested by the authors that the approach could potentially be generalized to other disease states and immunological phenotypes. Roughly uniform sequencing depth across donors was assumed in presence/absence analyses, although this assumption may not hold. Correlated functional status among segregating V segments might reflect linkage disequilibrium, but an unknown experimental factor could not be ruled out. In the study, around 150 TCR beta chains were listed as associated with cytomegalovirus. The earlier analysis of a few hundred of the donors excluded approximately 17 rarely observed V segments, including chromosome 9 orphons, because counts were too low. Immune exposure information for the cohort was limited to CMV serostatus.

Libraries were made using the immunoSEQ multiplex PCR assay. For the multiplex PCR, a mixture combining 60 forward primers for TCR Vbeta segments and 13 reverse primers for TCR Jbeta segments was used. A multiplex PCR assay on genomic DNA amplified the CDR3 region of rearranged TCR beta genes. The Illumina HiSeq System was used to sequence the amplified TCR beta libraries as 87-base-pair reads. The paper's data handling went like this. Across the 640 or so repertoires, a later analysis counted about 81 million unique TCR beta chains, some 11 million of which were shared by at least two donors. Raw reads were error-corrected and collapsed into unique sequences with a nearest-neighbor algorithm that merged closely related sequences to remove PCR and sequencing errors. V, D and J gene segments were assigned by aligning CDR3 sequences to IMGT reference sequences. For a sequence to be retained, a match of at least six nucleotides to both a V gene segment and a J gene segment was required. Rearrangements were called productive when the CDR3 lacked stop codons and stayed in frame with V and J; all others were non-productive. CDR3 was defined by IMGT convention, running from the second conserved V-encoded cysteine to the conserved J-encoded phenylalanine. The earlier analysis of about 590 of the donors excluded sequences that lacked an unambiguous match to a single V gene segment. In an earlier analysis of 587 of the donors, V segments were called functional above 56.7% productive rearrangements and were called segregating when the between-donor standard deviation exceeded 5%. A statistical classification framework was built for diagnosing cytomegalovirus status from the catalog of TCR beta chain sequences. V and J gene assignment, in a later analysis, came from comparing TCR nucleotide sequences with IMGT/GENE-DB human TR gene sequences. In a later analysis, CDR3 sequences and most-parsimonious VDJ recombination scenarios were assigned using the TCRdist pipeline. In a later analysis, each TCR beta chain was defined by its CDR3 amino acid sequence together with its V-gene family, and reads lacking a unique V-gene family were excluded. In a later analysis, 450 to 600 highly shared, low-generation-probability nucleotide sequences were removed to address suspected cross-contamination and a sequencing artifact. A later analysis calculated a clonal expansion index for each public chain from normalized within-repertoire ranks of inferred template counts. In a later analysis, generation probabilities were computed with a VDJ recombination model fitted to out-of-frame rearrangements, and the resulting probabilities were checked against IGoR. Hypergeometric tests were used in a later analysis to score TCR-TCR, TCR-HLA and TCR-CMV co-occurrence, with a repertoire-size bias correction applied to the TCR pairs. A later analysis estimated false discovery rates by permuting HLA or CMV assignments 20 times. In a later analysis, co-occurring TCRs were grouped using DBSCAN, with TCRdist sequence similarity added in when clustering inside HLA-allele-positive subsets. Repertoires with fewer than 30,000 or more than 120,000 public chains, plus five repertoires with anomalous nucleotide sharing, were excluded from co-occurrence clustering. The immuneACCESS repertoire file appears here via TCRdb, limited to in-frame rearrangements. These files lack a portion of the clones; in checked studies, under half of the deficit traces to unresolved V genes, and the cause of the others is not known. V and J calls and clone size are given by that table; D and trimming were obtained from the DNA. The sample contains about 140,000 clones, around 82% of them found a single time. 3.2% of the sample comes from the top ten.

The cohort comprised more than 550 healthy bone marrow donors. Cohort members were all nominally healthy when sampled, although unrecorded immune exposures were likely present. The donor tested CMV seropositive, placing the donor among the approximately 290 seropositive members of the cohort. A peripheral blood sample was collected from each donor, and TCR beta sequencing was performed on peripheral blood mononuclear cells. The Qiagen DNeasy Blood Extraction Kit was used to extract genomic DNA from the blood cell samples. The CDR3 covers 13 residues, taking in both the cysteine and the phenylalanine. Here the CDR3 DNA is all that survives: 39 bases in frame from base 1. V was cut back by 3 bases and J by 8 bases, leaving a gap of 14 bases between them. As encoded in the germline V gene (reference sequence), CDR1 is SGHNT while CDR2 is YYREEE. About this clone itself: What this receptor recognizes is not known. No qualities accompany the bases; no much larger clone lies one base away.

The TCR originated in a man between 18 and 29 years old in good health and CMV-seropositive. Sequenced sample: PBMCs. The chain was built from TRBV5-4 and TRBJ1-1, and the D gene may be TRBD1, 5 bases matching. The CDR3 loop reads CASSYELGLEAFF. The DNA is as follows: TGTGCCAGCAGCTATGAACTGGGGCTGGAAGCTTTCTTT.